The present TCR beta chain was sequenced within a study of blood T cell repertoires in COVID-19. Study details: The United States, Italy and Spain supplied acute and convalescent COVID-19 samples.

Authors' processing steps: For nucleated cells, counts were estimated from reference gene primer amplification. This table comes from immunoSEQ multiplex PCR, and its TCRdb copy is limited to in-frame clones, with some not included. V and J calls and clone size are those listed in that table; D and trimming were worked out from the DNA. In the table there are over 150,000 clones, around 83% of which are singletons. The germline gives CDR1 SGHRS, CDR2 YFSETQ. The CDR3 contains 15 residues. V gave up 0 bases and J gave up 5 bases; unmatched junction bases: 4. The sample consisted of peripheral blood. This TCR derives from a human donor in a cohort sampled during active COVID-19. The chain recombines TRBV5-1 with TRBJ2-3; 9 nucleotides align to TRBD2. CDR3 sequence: CASSLALAGQDTQYF. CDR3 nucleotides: TGCGCCAGCAGCTTGGCGCTAGCGGGACAAGATACGCAGTATTTT.